The 3 T cell receptor beta chains presented below share a single source sample, sequenced in a study of molecular identifiers for immune sequencing clone quantification. TCRdb re-called the PCR reads with MiXCR, one entry per CDR3 protein. The sample shows hundreds of thousands of distinct CDR3 sequences, 25% of them seen only once. The sequenced sample consisted of naive CD8+ T cells from blood, with Jurkat cell RNA spiked in. Subset reported: FACS-sorted CD8+CD4-CCR7+CD45RA+ naive T cells. These receptors all stem from a human donor in good health. Some libraries in this study had Jurkat cell RNA spiked in.

At least ten counts were recorded for this clonotype. The junction and the germline gene differ at one end; a read error may be behind it. This chain connects TRBV20-1 to TRBJ2-7, with 13 bases identical to TRBD2. Germline V gene data show CDR1 as DFQATT and CDR2 as SNEGSKA (reference sequence). The CDR3 covers 15 residues. CDR3 loop: CSARTSGGASHEQYF. The CDR3 DNA reads TGCAGTGCTAGAACTAGCGGGGGGGCCTCCCACGAGCAGTACTTC.

This clonotype has only one observation. This clone may be a read error of a much larger clone one base away. No conserved phenylalanine or tryptophan is present at the end of the CDR3, so a read error is the likely explanation. The chain links TRBV6-5 to TRBJ2-3; 11 positions match TRBD2. V shed 2 bases and J 4 bases; nucleotides not matched to a gene: 2. This CDR3 is built from 15 residues. The germline V gene has CDR1 MNHEY and CDR2 SVGAGI. The CDR3 is CASSYLAGGSDTQYI. The CDR3 DNA reads as TGTGCCAGCAGTTACCTAGCGGGAGGATCAGATACGCAGTATATT.

This clonotype was observed many times. This rearrangement joins TRBV4-3 to TRBJ1-1; no clear D. Germline V lookup: CDR1 LGHNA, CDR2 YSLEER. This CDR3 is built from 15 residues. V dropped 0 bases and J dropped 1 base, with 9 bases sitting between them. CDR3 sequence: CASSQDWEPNTEAFF. Here the CDR3 DNA reads TGCGCCAGCAGCCAAGACTGGGAACCGAACACTGAAGCTTTCTTT.